The present TCR beta chain was sequenced within a study of beta chain features in type 1 diabetes. General observations from the study: For type 1 diabetes patients, VDJ junctions showed fewer insertions and more deletions. Type 1 diabetes patients had moderately but significantly shorter TCRB CDR3s in all four CD4+ subsets.

Germline CDR1 and CDR2: SQVTM and ANQGSEA. Trimming took 4 bases from V and 7 from J; bases not matched to a gene: 5. The CDR3 extends over 13 amino acids. Sequencing targeted expressed TCRB transcripts, as all isolated RNA had been reverse transcribed. The protocol was immunoSEQ multiplex PCR, while the TCRdb copy is restricted to in-frame clones and leaves out a portion. The sample contains roughly 300,000 clones, around 9.7% of which appear only once. In this sample, this clone turned up a few times. Its target is unknown. The clonotype comes from a man aged 25 to 45 with type 1 diabetes. The chain joins TRBV29-1 to TRBJ2-7, with 12 bases lining up with TRBD1. Sequenced sample: central memory CD4+ T cells from blood. In DNA, the CDR3 is TGCAGCGTTGTCGGGGACAGGGGGCAAGAGCAGTACTTC. Protein product: CSVVGDRGQEQYF.